These 6 T cell receptor beta chains were all obtained from the same sample, sequenced in a study of cytomegalovirus exposure and HLA in healthy donors. Primers for the PCR totalled 60 Vbeta and 13 Jbeta. Sequencing used immunoSEQ multiplex PCR; TCRdb keeps in-frame clones, though not all of them. The table records about 260,000 clones, approximately 84% of them present only once. Source material: PBMCs. All receptors derive from a woman in her thirties or forties in good health and CMV-seropositive.

The chain recombines TRBV11-3 with TRBJ2-7; D gene ambiguous. The CDR3 extends over 13 amino acids. Trimming pared 5 bases from V and 3 bases from J, leaving 11 bases between. From germline, CDR1 is SGHNT and CDR2 YENEEA. CDR3 DNA sequence: TGTGCCAGCAGCCCTATCTATGACTACGAGCAGTACTTC. This encodes CASSPIYDYEQYF. Using reference TRBV11-3 and TRBJ2-7 for the parts outside the CDR3, the full variable domain is EAGVVQSPRYKIIEKKQPVAFWCNPISGHNTLYWYLQNLGQGPELLIRYENEEAVDDSQLPKDRFSAERLKGVDSTLKIQPAELGDSAVYLCASSPIYDYEQYFGPGTRLTVT.

The V gene is TRBV9, the J gene TRBJ2-3; TRBD1 aligns across 11 bases. Germline V gives CDR1 SGDLS, CDR2 YYNGEE. V lost 4 bases and J lost 3; bases outside the gene matches: 7. This CDR3 spans 16 amino acids. The CDR3 region has the DNA TGTGCCAGCAGCTCTTACCGGGACAGGGGGACAGATACGCAGTATTTT. Protein: CASSSYRDRGTDTQYF. Using reference TRBV9 and TRBJ2-3 for the parts outside the CDR3, the full variable domain is DSGVTQTPKHLITATGQRVTLRCSPRSGDLSVYWYQQSLDQGLQFLIQYYNGEERAKGNILERFSAQQFPDLHSELNLSSLELGDSALYFCASSSYRDRGTDTQYFGPGTRLTVL.

The chain joins TRBV11-2 to TRBJ2-3; TRBD1 agrees at 7 bases. The CDR3 length is 14 residues. CDR1 is SGHAT, CDR2 FQNNGV, per germline. Losses at the gene ends were 5 bases for V and 2 bases for J; bases not matched to a gene: 4. This chain's CDR3 is CASSHRGDTDTQYF. Here the CDR3 DNA reads TGTGCCAGCAGCCACAGGGGTGACACAGATACGCAGTATTTT.

This clone was counted once. The gene calls are TRBV11-3 and TRBJ2-1, with a weak D call TRBD2 (6 bases). CDR1 SGHNT and CDR2 YENEEA come from the germline V gene. This CDR3 spans 14 amino acids. V lost 3 bases and J lost 3, with 9 bases in between. Here the CDR3 reads CASSFTSHYNEQFF. For the CDR3, the DNA is TGTGCCAGCAGCTTTACTAGCCACTACAATGAGCAGTTCTTC.

This sequence joins TRBV7-9 and TRBJ2-1, with TRBD1 identical over 10 bases. The V segment lost 1 base and the J segment 4 bases; nucleotides outside the gene matches: 7. The germline V gene encodes CDR1 SEHNR and CDR2 FQNEAQ (reference sequence). The CDR3 loop spans 17 amino acids. CDR3 in DNA: TGTGCCAGCAGCTTAGTACATTCGGGACAGGGGTACAATGAGCAGTTCTTC. Residues: CASSLVHSGQGYNEQFF.

V usage is TRBV7-2 and J usage is TRBJ1-2; no clear D gene. The CDR3 is made up of 15 amino acids. Per germline, CDR1 SGHTA and CDR2 FQGNSA. V lost 3 bases to trimming and J lost 2 bases, with 13 bases between them. Here the CDR3 reads CASSLGREVNYGYTF. CDR3 DNA sequence: TGTGCCAGCAGCTTGGGTCGGGAAGTAAACTATGGCTACACCTTC. The whole variable domain, remainder taken from reference TRBV7-2 and TRBJ1-2, is GAGVSQSPSNKVTEKGKDVELRCDPISGHTALYWYRQSLGQGLEFLIYFQGNSAPDKSGLPSDRFSAERTGGSVSTLTIQRTQQEDSAVYLCASSLGREVNYGYTFGSGTRLTVV.